This TCR beta chain is from a study of T-cell memory formation after mild COVID-19. This clonotype came up many times. V shed 3 bases, J shed 1 base, and the junction held 0 bases outside the gene matches. The CDR3 covers 16 residues. Germline loops: CDR1 SGHTA, CDR2 FQGTGA. From the 5' RACE reads, TCRdb called clonotypes with MiXCR, one entry per CDR3 protein. The sample shows over 55,000 distinct CDR3 sequences, less than 15% of them seen only once. This TCR was sampled from a man aged 18 to 29 who had mild COVID-19 (a few samples of this study predate the infection). Cell type and time point are not known. Material: PBMCs or a T cell subset sorted from them (not recorded which). The V call is TRBV7-3, the J call TRBJ2-3, with 14 bases identical to TRBD2. The CDR3 reads CASSLTSGRGTDTQYF. CDR3 DNA sequence: TGTGCCAGCAGCTTGACTAGCGGGAGGGGCACAGATACGCAGTATTTT.